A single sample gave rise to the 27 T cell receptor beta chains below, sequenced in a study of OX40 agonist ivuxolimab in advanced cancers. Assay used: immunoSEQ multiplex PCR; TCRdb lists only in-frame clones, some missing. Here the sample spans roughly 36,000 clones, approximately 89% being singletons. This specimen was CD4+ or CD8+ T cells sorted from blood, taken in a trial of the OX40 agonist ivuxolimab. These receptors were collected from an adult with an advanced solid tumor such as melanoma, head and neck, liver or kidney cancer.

The CDR3 loop is CASSEPNYGYTF. The CDR3 bases are TGTGCCAGCAGTGAACCTAACTATGGCTACACCTTC. The chain recombines TRBV2 with TRBJ1-2; D is ambiguous. Deletions cut 2 bases from V and 0 bases from J, with 1 base between. CDR1 and CDR2 (germline): SNHLY, FYNNEI. This CDR3 has 12 amino acids.

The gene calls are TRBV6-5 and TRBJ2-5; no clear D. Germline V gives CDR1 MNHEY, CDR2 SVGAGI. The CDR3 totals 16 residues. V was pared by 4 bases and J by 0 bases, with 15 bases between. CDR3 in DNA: TGTGCCAGCAGTTCGCTCAGCCTAGGGTACCAAGAGACCCAGTACTTC. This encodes CASSSLSLGYQETQYF.

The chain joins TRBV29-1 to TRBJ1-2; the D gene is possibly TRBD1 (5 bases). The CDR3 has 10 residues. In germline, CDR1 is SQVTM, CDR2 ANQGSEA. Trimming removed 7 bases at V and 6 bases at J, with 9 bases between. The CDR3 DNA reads TGCAGCGGTGGGGACGATGGCTACACCTTC. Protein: CSGGDDGYTF.

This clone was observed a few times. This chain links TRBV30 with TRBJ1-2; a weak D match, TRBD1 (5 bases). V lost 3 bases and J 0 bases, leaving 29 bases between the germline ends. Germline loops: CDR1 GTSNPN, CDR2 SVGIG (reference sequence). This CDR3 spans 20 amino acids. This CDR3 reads CAWSHYGWSGTSLTNYGYTF. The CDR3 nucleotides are TGTGCCTGGAGCCACTACGGGTGGTCCGGGACCTCCTTAACTAACTATGGCTACACCTTC. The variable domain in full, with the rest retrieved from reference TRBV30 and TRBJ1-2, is SQTIHQWPATLVQPVGSPLSLECTVEGTSNPNLYWYRQAAGRGLQLLFYSVGIGQISSEVPQNLSASRPQDRQFILSSKKLLLSDSGFYLCAWSHYGWSGTSLTNYGYTFGSGTRLTVV.

The DNA of the CDR3 is TGTGCCAGCAGCTTAGATCGACAGGGTGGAACTGAAGCTTTCTTT. This sequence encodes CASSLDRQGGTEAFF. This chain connects TRBV7-9 to TRBJ1-1; the match to TRBD1 covers 7 bases. Germline CDR1 and CDR2: SEHNR and FQNEAQ (reference sequence). This CDR3 comprises 15 residues. With 1 base clipped from V and 5 bases from J, the junction kept 7 bases outside the gene matches.

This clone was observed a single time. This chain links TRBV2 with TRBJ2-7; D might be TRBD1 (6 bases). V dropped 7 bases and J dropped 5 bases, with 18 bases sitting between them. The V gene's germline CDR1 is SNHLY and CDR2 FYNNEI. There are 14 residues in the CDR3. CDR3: CASITRPGDHEQYF. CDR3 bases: TGTGCCAGCATCACCCGGCCAGGGGACCACGAGCAGTACTTC. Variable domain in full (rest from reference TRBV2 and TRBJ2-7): EPEVTQTPSHQVTQMGQEVILRCVPISNHLYFYWYRQILGQKVEFLVSFYNNEISEKSEIFDDQFSVERPDGSNFTLKIRSTKLEDSAMYFCASITRPGDHEQYFGPGTRLTVT.

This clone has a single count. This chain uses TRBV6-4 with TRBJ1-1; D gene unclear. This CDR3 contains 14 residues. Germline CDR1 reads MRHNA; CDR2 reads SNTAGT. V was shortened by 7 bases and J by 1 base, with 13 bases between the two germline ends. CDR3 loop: CASTPSPGNTEAFF. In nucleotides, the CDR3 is TGTGCCAGCACTCCCTCCCCAGGGAACACTGAAGCTTTCTTT.

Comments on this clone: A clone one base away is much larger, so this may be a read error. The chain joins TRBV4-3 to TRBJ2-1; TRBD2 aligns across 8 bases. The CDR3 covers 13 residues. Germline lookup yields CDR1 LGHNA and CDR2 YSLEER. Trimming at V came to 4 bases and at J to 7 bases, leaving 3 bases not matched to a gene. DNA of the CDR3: TGCGCCAGCAGCCCCCCTAGCGGGAATGAGCAGTTCTTC. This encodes CASSPPSGNEQFF.

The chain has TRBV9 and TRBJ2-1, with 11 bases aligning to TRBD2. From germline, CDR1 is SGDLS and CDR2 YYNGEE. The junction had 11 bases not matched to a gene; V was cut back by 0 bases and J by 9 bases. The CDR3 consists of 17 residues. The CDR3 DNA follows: TGTGCCAGCAGCGTAGTCCCCTTAGCGGGAGGGGCAGGTGAGCAGTTCTTC. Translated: CASSVVPLAGGAGEQFF.

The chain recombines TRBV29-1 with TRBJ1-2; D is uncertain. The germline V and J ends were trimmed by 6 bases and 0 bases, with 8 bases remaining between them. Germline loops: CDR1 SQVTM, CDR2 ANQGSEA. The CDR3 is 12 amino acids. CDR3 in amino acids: CSVDTANYGYTF. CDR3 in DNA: TGCAGCGTGGATACAGCTAACTATGGCTACACCTTC.

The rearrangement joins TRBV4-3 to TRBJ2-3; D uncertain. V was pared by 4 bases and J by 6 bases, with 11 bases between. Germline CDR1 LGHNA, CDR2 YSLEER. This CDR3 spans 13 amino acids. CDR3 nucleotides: TGCGCCAGCAGCCCACATTTTGGCGATACGCAGTATTTT. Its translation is CASSPHFGDTQYF.

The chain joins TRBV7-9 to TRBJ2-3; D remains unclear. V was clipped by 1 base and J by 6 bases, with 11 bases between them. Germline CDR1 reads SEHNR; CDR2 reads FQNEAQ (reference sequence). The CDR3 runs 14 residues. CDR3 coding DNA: TGTGCCAGCAGCTTAGTATCTGAGATGGATACGCAGTATTTT. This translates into CASSLVSEMDTQYF.

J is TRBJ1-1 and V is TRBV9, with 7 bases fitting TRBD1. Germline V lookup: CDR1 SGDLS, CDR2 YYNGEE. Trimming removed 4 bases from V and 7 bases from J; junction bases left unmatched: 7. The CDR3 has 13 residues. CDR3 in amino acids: CASSPRGQGEAFF. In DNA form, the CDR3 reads TGTGCCAGCAGCCCTAGGGGGCAGGGTGAAGCTTTCTTT.

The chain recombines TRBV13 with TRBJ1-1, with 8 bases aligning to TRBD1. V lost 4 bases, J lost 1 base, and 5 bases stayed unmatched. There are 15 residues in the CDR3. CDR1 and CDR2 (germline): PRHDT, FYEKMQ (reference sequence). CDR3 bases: TGTGCCAGCAGCTCAGGACAGGGCGGGAACACTGAAGCTTTCTTT. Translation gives CASSSGQGGNTEAFF.

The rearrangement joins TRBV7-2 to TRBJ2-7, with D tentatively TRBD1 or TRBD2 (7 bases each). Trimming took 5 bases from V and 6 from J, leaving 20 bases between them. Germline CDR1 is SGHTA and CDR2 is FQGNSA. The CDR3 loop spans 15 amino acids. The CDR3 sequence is CASSPQGGNGAEQYF. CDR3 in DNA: TGTGCCAGCAGCCCTCAGGGGGGGAACGGGGCCGAGCAGTACTTC. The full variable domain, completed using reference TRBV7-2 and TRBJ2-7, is GAGVSQSPSNKVTEKGKDVELRCDPISGHTALYWYRQSLGQGLEFLIYFQGNSAPDKSGLPSDRFSAERTGGSVSTLTIQRTQQEDSAVYLCASSPQGGNGAEQYFGPGTRLTVT.

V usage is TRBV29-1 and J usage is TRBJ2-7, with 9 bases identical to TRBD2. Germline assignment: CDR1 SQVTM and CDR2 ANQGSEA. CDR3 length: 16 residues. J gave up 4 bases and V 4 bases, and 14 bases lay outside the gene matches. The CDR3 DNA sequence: TGCAGCGTTGGCGAGGGGGGCAGTAGCGGGAGATACGAGCAGTACTTC. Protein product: CSVGEGGSSGRYEQYF.

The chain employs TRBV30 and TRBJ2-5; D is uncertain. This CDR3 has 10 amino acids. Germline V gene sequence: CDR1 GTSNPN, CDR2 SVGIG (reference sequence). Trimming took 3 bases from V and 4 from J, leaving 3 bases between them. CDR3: CAWSGETQYF. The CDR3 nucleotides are TGTGCCTGGAGCGGAGAGACCCAGTACTTC.

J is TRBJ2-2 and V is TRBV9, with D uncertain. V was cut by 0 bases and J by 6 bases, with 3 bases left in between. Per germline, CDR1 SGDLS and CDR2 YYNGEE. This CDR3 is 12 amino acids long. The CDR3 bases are TGTGCCAGCAGCGTAGATTCCGGGGAGCTGTTTTTT. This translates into CASSVDSGELFF.

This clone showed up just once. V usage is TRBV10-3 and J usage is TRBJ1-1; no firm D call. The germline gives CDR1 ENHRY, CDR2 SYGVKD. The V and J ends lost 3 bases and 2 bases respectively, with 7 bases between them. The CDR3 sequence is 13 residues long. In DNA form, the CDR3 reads TGTGCCATCAGTGAAGCCGGAAACACTGAAGCTTTCTTT. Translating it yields CAISEAGNTEAFF.

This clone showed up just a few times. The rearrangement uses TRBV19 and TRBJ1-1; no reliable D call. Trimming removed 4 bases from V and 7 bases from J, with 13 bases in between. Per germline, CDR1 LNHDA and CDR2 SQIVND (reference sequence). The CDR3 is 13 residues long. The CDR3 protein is CASSTPLTGEAFF. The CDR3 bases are TGTGCCAGTAGTACCCCCCTAACGGGTGAAGCTTTCTTT. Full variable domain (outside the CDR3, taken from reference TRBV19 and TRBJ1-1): DGGITQSPKYLFRKEGQNVTLSCEQNLNHDAMYWYRQDPGQGLRLIYYSQIVNDFQKGDIAEGYSVSREKKESFPLTVTSAQKNPTAFYLCASSTPLTGEAFFGQGTRLTVV.

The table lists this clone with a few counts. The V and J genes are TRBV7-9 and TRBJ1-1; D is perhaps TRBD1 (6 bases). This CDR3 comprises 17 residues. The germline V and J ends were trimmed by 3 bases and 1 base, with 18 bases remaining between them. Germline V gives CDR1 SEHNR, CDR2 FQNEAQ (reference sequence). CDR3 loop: CASSLRGGSKWNTEAFF. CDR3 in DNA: TGTGCCAGCAGCTTGAGGGGGGGCAGTAAGTGGAACACTGAAGCTTTCTTT.

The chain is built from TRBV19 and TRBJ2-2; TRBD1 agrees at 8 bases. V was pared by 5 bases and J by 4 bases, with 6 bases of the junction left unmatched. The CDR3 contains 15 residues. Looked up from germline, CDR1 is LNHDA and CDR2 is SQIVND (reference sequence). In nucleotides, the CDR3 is TGTGCCAGTAGTCTGCAGGGGGCAGGCACCGGGGAGCTGTTTTTT. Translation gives CASSLQGAGTGELFF.

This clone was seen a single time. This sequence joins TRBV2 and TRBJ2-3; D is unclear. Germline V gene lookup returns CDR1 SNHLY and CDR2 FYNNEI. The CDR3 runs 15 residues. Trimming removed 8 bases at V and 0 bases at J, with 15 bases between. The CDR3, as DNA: TGTGCCAGCCGGCCCCAGTTCACTAGCACAGATACGCAGTATTTT. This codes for CASRPQFTSTDTQYF.

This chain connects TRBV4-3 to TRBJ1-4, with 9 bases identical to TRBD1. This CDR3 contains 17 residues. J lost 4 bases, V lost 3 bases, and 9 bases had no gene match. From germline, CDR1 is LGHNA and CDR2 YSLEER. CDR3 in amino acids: CASSQGQGSSRNEKLFF. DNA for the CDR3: TGCGCCAGCAGCCAGGGACAGGGAAGTTCCCGTAATGAAAAACTGTTTTTT.

The CDR3 nucleotides read TGTGCCAGTAGTAAGGCGGAATCCTACGAGCAGTACTTC. Translated: CASSKAESYEQYF. V is TRBV19 and J is TRBJ2-7; unclear D gene. The CDR3 has 13 amino acids. Germline lookup yields CDR1 LNHDA and CDR2 SQIVND (reference sequence). The V end lost 4 bases, the J end lost 1 base, and 8 bases lay between the germline ends.

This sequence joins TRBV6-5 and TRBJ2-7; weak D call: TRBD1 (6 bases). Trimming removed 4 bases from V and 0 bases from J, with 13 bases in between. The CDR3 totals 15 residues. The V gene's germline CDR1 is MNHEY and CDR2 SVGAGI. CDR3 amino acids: CASSWTVFSSYEQYF. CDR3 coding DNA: TGTGCCAGCAGTTGGACAGTTTTTAGCTCCTACGAGCAGTACTTC.

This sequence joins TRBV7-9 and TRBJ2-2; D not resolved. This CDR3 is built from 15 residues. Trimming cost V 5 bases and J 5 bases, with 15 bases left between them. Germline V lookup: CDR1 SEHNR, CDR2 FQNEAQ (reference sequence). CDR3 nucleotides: TGTGCCAGCAGCCCCGGGCAGTTTCAGACCGGGGAGCTGTTTTTT. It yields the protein CASSPGQFQTGELFF. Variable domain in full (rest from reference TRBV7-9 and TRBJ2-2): DTGVSQNPRHKITKRGQNVTFRCDPISEHNRLYWYRQTLGQGPEFLTYFQNEAQLEKSRLLSDRFSAERPKGSFSTLEIQRTEQGDSAMYLCASSPGQFQTGELFFGEGSRLTVL.